This T cell receptor beta chain is drawn from a study of post-analysis software for immune sequencing data. Turning to the study itself: The patients showed relapsing-remitting, secondary progressive and progressive-relapsing multiple sclerosis courses.

General study points: Samples prepared in the same batch strongly co-clustered by F measure. A significant reduction in normalized Chao1 diversity was observed in multiple sclerosis patients versus controls. TRBV5-6, TRBV5-1 and TRBV20-1 belonged to a set of a handful of TRBV segments that were more frequent in patients than controls.

Libraries were made from TCR beta cDNA, and they carried unique molecular identifiers. Around 500,000 cDNA molecules were obtained per 1 to 10 million input T cells. TCRdb reprocessed the PCR reads with MiXCR, giving one entry per CDR3 protein. Among roughly 870,000 distinct CDR3 sequences listed, roughly 50% were seen once. V shed 4 bases and J shed 8 bases, with 18 bases lying between them. This CDR3 spans 15 amino acids. Comments on this clonotype: The antigen remains undetermined.

This TCR derives from a girl aged 5 to 17 with multiple sclerosis. The chain combines TRBV12-3 or TRBV12-4 with TRBJ2-4, with D perhaps TRBD1 or TRBD2 (6 bases each). Specimen: blood. CDR3 residues: CASSSRTGTGDIQYF. The DNA of the CDR3 is TGTGCCAGCAGTTCCCGAACAGGGACGGGGGACATTCAGTACTTC.